The 7 T cell receptor beta chains given below trace back to one sample, sequenced in a study of CD8+ T cells in alopecia areata (dated by TCRdb to the late 2010s). Preparation of the library involved the immunoSEQ multiplex PCR assay. RNA was extracted from all samples and reverse transcribed into cDNA as template for TCR sequencing. The clones in this table, taken by TCRdb from immuneACCESS, are in-frame only. Not every clone is retained; where verified, under half of the shortfall comes from an unresolved V gene, and the cause of the rest is unknown. The sample table lists more than 75,000 clones, around 38% of them with a count of one. The top ten hold 1% to 1.5% of the sample. The sample taken for sequencing was CD4+ T cells sorted from blood. The receptors stem from a human donor with alopecia areata.

V usage is TRBV29-1 and J usage is TRBJ2-3; 7 bases are a match to TRBD1. Germline V gene lookup returns CDR1 SQVTM and CDR2 ANQGSEA. The trim removed 5 bases at V and 4 bases at J, leaving 3 bases unmatched. The CDR3 is 12 amino acids. As DNA, the CDR3 is TGCAGCGTTAGACAGGGAGCAGATACGCAGTATTTT. Translated: CSVRQGADTQYF.

This clone was seen only a few times. This chain uses TRBV7-9 with TRBJ2-3; D is possibly TRBD1 (6 bases). The V end was cut by 7 bases, the J end by 0 bases, with 14 bases between. The CDR3 runs to 15 residues. In germline, CDR1 is SEHNR, CDR2 FQNEAQ (reference sequence). This CDR3 is CASIQGQSSTDTQYF. Written as DNA, the CDR3 is TGTGCCAGCATCCAGGGGCAGTCTAGCACAGATACGCAGTATTTT.

This clone was seen a handful of times. This chain connects TRBV18 to TRBJ2-1; D not certain. The CDR3 totals 12 residues. Trimming pared 1 base from V and 6 bases from J, leaving 4 bases between. CDR1 and CDR2 from the germline V gene are KGHSH and LQKENI. The CDR3 DNA reads TGTGCCAGCTCACCACAGTTCAATGAGCAGTTCTTC. Translating gives CASSPQFNEQFF.

The chain recombines TRBV11-2 with TRBJ2-5, with 8 bases that match TRBD1. Germline CDR1 and CDR2: SGHAT and FQNNGV. The CDR3 covers 16 residues. J was trimmed by 4 bases and V by 2 bases; bases with no gene match: 9. The CDR3 loop is CASSLNPTGGLETQYF. The CDR3 region has the DNA TGTGCCAGCAGCTTAAACCCTACAGGGGGTCTAGAGACCCAGTACTTC.

V gene TRBV4-2 combines with J gene TRBJ2-5, with 12 bases fitting TRBD1. The V and J ends lost 0 bases and 5 bases, in that order; junction bases with no gene match: 13. The germline gives CDR1 LGHNA, CDR2 YNFKEQ. CDR3 length: 19 amino acids. In nucleotides, the CDR3 is TGTGCCAGCAGCCAAGACCCCCCGTGGGGACAGGGGGCGCTTGAGACCCAGTACTTC. It codes for CASSQDPPWGQGALETQYF.

This clone was detected a few times. The rearrangement links TRBV7-9 to TRBJ1-1; 9 bases are shared with TRBD1. V gave up 8 bases and J gave up 1 base; unmatched junction bases: 2. Per the germline V gene, CDR1 is SEHNR and CDR2 is FQNEAQ (reference sequence). The CDR3 contains 13 residues. The CDR3 region has the DNA TGTGCCAGCGGGACAGGGAAGAACACTGAAGCTTTCTTT. This encodes CASGTGKNTEAFF.

This chain links TRBV30 with TRBJ1-3; D remains unclear. The V and J ends lost 3 bases and 0 bases respectively, with 9 bases between them. Germline lookup yields CDR1 GTSNPN and CDR2 SVGIG (reference sequence). This CDR3 is built from 14 residues. CDR3: CAWSFSSSGNTIYF. In DNA, the CDR3 is TGTGCCTGGAGCTTCAGCAGCTCTGGAAACACCATATATTTT.